Below are 14 T cell receptor beta chains sequenced from a single sample in a study of CD8 T cells in Susac syndrome. RNA totalling roughly 0.45 to 1 ug underwent reverse transcription with random hexamers. TCRdb re-derived calls from the immunoSEQ multiplex PCR reads in MiXCR, one entry per CDR3 protein. The sample holds 150,000 to 180,000 distinct CDR3 sequences, about 95% seen once. The specimen sequenced was CD8+ T cells from PBMCs. The source is a human donor with multiple sclerosis.

The chain combines TRBV15 with TRBJ1-1; D unresolved. Germline V lookup: CDR1 LNHNV, CDR2 YYDKDF (reference sequence). The V end was cut by 7 bases, the J end by 1 base, with 10 bases between. This CDR3 is built from 13 residues. CDR3 nucleotide sequence: TGTGCCACCAAGGTACGGACGAACACTGAAGCTTTCTTT. Translating it yields CATKVRTNTEAFF.

This clonotype was recorded only once. The chain is built from TRBV29-1 and TRBJ1-1; TRBD1 aligns across 10 bases. Germline loops: CDR1 SQVTM, CDR2 ANQGSEA. V trimming: 7 bases; J trimming: 1 base; junction bases outside the gene matches: 3. The CDR3 spans 13 residues. As DNA, the CDR3 is TGCAGCGACGGACAGGGGGAGAACACTGAAGCTTTCTTT. Translated, it gives CSDGQGENTEAFF.

The rearrangement links TRBV12-3 or TRBV12-4 to TRBJ1-2, with 8 bases lining up with TRBD1. This CDR3 region has 12 residues. V shed 6 bases, J shed 5 bases, and the junction held 2 bases outside the gene matches. CDR3 in amino acids: CASRDREYGYTF. CDR3 sequence (DNA): TGTGCCAGCAGGGACAGGGAGTATGGCTACACCTTC.

The rearrangement links TRBV15 to TRBJ2-1; 10 nucleotides match TRBD2. The CDR3 length is 15 residues. Unmatched junction bases numbered 6, after V lost 3 bases and J lost 7 bases. Looked up from germline, CDR1 is LNHNV and CDR2 is YYDKDF (reference sequence). CDR3 bases: TGTGCCACCAGCAGGATTAGCGGGGGGTCGAATGAGCAGTTCTTC. It translates to CATSRISGGSNEQFF.

The rearrangement links TRBV7-9 to TRBJ2-1; D ambiguous. CDR1 SEHNR and CDR2 FQNEAQ come from the germline V gene (reference sequence). V was pared by 7 bases and J by 5 bases, with 9 bases between. CDR3 length equals 12 residues. CDR3 region: CASKGQNNEQFF. The CDR3 DNA is TGTGCCAGCAAAGGGCAGAACAATGAGCAGTTCTTC.

The V call is TRBV29-1, the J call TRBJ2-1; D remains unclear. V lost 0 bases and J 4 bases, leaving 16 bases between the germline ends. This CDR3 contains 16 residues. Germline V gene data show CDR1 as SQVTM and CDR2 as ANQGSEA. For the CDR3, the DNA is TGCAGCGTTGAAGATCCCCCGGGCCAGCTATACAATGAGCAGTTCTTC. It specifies CSVEDPPGQLYNEQFF.

This clonotype occurred once. The chain links TRBV20-1 to TRBJ1-1; 7 bases are a match to TRBD1. V shed 6 bases, J shed 7 bases, and the junction held 8 bases outside the gene matches. The CDR3 extends over 12 amino acids. The V gene's germline CDR1 is DFQATT and CDR2 SNEGSKA (reference sequence). CDR3 DNA: TGCAGTGCCAAGAGGGACAGCCTTGAAGCTTTCTTT. Amino acids: CSAKRDSLEAFF.

In this sample, this clonotype turned up a few times. J is TRBJ2-1 and V is TRBV27; no clear D. V shed 5 bases and J shed 0 bases, with 8 bases lying between them. Germline loops: CDR1 MNHEY, CDR2 SMNVEV (reference sequence). The length of the CDR3 is 14 residues. CDR3 bases: TGTGCCAGCAGTCCCAGAACCTCCTACAATGAGCAGTTCTTC. Translating gives CASSPRTSYNEQFF.

The chain is built from TRBV12-3 or TRBV12-4 and TRBJ2-1; D not certain. V gave up 5 bases and J gave up 7 bases, with 12 bases separating them. The CDR3 has 13 amino acids. CDR3 bases: TGTGCCAGCAGTGCCTTACGGCTAAATGAGCAGTTCTTC. Translated, it gives CASSALRLNEQFF.

V and J are TRBV5-1 and TRBJ2-7; TRBD1 might be the D (5 bases). V was clipped by 4 bases and J by 3 bases, with 17 bases between them. Germline assignment: CDR1 SGHRS and CDR2 YFSETQ. The CDR3 covers 15 residues. CDR3 residues: CASSPLRLDSYEQYF. The CDR3 region has the DNA TGCGCCAGCAGCCCACTAAGATTAGACAGCTACGAGCAGTACTTC.

The V and J genes are TRBV24-1 and TRBJ2-5; a weak D match, TRBD1 (7 bases). Germline loops: CDR1 KGHDR, CDR2 SFDVKD. V lost 9 bases, J lost 4 bases, and 14 bases lay in between. This CDR3 is 13 amino acids long. CDR3 region: CATEGARGETQYF. CDR3 sequence (DNA): TGTGCCACCGAGGGGGCGCGGGGAGAGACCCAGTACTTC.

This clonotype was found once. The chain has TRBV5-6 and TRBJ1-1, with D tentatively TRBD1 (6 bases). The V gene's germline CDR1 is SGHDT and CDR2 YYEEEE. Trimming shortened V by 3 bases and J by 1 base, and 10 bases separated the two germline ends. The CDR3 spans 14 residues. The CDR3: CASSWGAENTEAFF. For the CDR3, the DNA is TGTGCCAGCAGCTGGGGGGCGGAGAACACTGAAGCTTTCTTT.

This clonotype was recorded only once. This chain connects TRBV25-1 to TRBJ1-1; D gene ambiguous. The germline V gene encodes CDR1 MGHDK and CDR2 SYGVNS. There are 13 residues in the CDR3. Trimming left V 3 bases short and J 7 bases short, with 12 bases between. The CDR3 loop reads CASSEIREIEAFF. Here the CDR3 DNA reads TGTGCCAGCAGTGAGATCCGGGAGATTGAAGCTTTCTTT.

V and J are TRBV19 and TRBJ1-6, with 9 positions matching TRBD1. CDR1 and CDR2 (germline): LNHDA, SQIVND (reference sequence). The J segment lost 7 bases and the V segment lost 6 bases, leaving 7 bases of the junction unmatched. The CDR3 runs 15 residues. The CDR3 DNA reads as TGTGCCAGTAGACGGACAGGGGATAGCAATTCACCCCTCCACTTT. This encodes CASRRTGDSNSPLHF.